The clone carrying this T cell receptor (beta chain) was observed a handful of times. The target antigen is unknown. The sample belongs to a study of blood T cells in healthy people across ages. A sample-barcoded 5' primer and a J-beta primer mix were used in a second PCR of roughly 6 to 12 cycles. The authors tagged each cDNA molecule using a template-switch adaptor with 12 random nucleotides. TCRdb passed the 5' RACE reads through MiXCR, listing each CDR3 protein once. The sample yields 650,000 to 1,000,000 distinct CDR3 sequences, around 34% seen once. Per germline, CDR1 SGDLS and CDR2 YYNGEE. V shed 0 bases and J shed 5 bases, with 9 bases lying between them. The CDR3 length is 13 residues. Notes on the study in general: Long-lived and aged donors differed, with more naive CD4+ cells and higher diversity in the long-lived. Higher naive T cell percentage went strongly together with higher TCR beta diversity.

Sequenced: blood. This TCR was recovered from a young man in good health. The chain has TRBV9 and TRBJ2-7, with D tentatively TRBD2 (6 bases). CDR3 nucleotides: TGTGCCAGCAGCGTAGGCCCGGGGGACGAGCAGTACTTC. Its translation: CASSVGPGDEQYF.